This T cell receptor (beta chain) was sequenced during a study of blood T cell repertoires in COVID-19. Generated by immunoSEQ multiplex PCR, the TCRdb table keeps only in-frame clones and is missing some. The profile covers fewer than 300,000 clones, with less than 90% appearing a single time and about 12% taken by the ten largest. This clone has a single count. Those enrolled in Seattle joined during active infection and were followed longitudinally afterward. CDR1 and CDR2 (germline): MNHEY, SMNVEV (reference sequence). The CDR3 extends over 14 amino acids. With 3 bases removed from V and 2 bases from J, the gap between germline ends came to 11 bases.

This chain joins TRBV27 and TRBJ2-7, with D possibly being TRBD1 (5 bases). The source of this sequence is a woman aged 30 to 39 with COVID-19, enrolled during active disease. Material: peripheral blood. The CDR3 reads CASSFAQGTYEQYF. CDR3 nucleotides: TGTGCCAGCAGTTTCGCTCAGGGCACCTACGAGCAGTACTTC.